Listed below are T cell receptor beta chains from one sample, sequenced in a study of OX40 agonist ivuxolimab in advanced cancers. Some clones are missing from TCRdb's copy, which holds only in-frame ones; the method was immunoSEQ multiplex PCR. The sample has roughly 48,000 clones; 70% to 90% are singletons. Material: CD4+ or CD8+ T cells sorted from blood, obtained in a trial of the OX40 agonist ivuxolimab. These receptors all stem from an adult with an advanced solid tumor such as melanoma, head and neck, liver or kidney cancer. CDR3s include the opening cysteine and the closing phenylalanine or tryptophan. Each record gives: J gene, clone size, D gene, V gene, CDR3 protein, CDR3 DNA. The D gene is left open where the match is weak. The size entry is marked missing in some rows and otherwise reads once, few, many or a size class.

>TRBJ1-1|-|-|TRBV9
CASSVPENTEAFF
TGTGCCAGCAGCGTACCCGAGAACACTGAAGCTTTCTTT
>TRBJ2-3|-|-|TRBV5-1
CASSIQGEDTQYF
TGCGCCAGCAGCATACAGGGTGAGGATACGCAGTATTTT
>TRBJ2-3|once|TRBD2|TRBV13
CASSPRLAGGKTDTQYF
TGTGCCAGCAGCCCCCGACTAGCGGGAGGGAAAACAGATACGCAGTATTTT
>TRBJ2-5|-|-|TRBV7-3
CASSSTVMETQYF
TGTGCCAGCAGCTCGACAGTTATGGAGACCCAGTACTTC
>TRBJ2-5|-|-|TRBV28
CASSFTRGETQYF
TGTGCCAGCAGTTTCACGAGGGGGGAGACCCAGTACTTC
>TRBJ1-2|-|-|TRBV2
CASSESKGISYGYTF
TGTGCCAGCAGTGAATCTAAGGGAATCAGCTATGGCTACACCTTC
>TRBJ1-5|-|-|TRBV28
CASSQRYRANQPQHF
TGTGCCAGCAGTCAGCGATACAGGGCTAATCAGCCCCAGCATTTT
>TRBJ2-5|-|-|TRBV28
CASRHHPYPQETQYF
TGTGCCAGCAGACACCACCCATACCCCCAAGAGACCCAGTACTTC
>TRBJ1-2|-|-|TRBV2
CASSRAGADYGYTF
TGTGCCAGCAGCCGGGCAGGGGCAGACTATGGCTACACCTTC
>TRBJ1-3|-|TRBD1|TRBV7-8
CASSSDRVSGNTIYF
TGTGCCAGCAGCTCAGACAGGGTCTCTGGAAACACCATATATTTT
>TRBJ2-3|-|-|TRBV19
CASSGGRSSTDTQYF
TGTGCCAGTAGTGGGGGTCGATCTAGCACAGATACGCAGTATTTT
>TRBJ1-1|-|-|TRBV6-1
CASSRRGSLNTEAFF
TGTGCCAGCAGCCGAAGGGGGAGCCTGAACACTGAAGCTTTCTTT
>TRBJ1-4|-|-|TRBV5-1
CASSLGAGLSHEKLFF
TGCGCCAGCAGCTTGGGGGCGGGACTCTCCCATGAAAAACTGTTTTTT
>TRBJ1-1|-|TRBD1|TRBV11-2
CASSLEGQGGFTEAFF
TGTGCCAGCAGCTTAGAAGGACAGGGAGGGTTCACTGAAGCTTTCTTT
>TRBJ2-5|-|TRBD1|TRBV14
CASSQWTGAEGKETQYF
TGTGCCAGCAGCCAATGGACAGGGGCCGAGGGCAAAGAGACCCAGTACTTC
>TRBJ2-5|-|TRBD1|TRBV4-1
CASSQGQGARGSETQYF
TGCGCCAGCAGCCAGGGACAGGGGGCGCGGGGCTCAGAGACCCAGTACTTC
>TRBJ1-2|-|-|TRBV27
CASSTGGGYTF
TGTGCCAGCAGTACGGGGGGGGGCTACACCTTC
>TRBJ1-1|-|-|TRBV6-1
CASRLFGTPNTEAFF
TGTGCCAGCAGGCTCTTTGGGACACCGAACACTGAAGCTTTCTTT
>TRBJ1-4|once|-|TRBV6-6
CASRRDEKLFF
TGTGCCAGCAGACGTGATGAAAAACTGTTTTTT
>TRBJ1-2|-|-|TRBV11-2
CASSLEGGTAGYGYTF
TGTGCCAGCAGCTTAGAAGGGGGGACCGCGGGCTATGGCTACACCTTC
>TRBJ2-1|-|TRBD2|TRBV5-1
CASSLGTSGSHEQFF
TGCGCCAGCAGCCTCGGGACTAGCGGGAGCCATGAGCAGTTCTTC
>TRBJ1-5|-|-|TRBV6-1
CASSERKGYSNQPQHF
TGTGCCAGCAGTGAACGGAAGGGTTATAGCAATCAGCCCCAGCATTTT
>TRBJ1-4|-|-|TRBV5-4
CASSPGTANEKLFF
TGTGCCAGCAGCCCTGGAACCGCTAATGAAAAACTGTTTTTT
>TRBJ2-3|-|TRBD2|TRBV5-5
CASSLGAGVGTDTQYF
TGTGCCAGCAGCTTAGGAGCGGGAGTAGGCACAGATACGCAGTATTTT
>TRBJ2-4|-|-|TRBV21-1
CASSGGTGACAKNIQYF
TGTGCCAGCAGCGGAGGGACAGGAGCTTGTGCCAAAAACATTCAGTACTTC
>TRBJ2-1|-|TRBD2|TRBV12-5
CASGRGTTSHNEQFF
TGTGCTAGTGGCCGTGGGACTACTTCCCACAATGAGCAGTTCTTC
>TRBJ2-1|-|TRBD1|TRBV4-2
CASSQEGTGYNEQFF
TGTGCCAGCAGCCAAGAAGGGACAGGATACAATGAGCAGTTCTTC
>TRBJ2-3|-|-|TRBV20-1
CSASGGDTQYF
TGCAGTGCTAGCGGAGGGGATACGCAGTATTTT
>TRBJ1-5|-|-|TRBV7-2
CASSLAQGSQPQHF
TGTGCCAGCAGCTTAGCTCAGGGATCTCAGCCCCAGCATTTT
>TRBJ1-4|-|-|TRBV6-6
CASSPLAGRNEKLFF
TGTGCCAGCAGCCCCCTGGCAGGACGTAATGAAAAACTGTTTTTT
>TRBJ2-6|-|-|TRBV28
CASSARGTGANVLTF
TGTGCCAGCAGTGCTAGGGGAACGGGGGCCAACGTCCTGACTTTC
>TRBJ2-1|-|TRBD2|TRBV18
CASSLSGRAGDEQFF
TGTGCCAGCTCACTCAGCGGGAGGGCCGGAGATGAGCAGTTCTTC
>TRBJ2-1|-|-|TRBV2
CASSLERAGDNEQFF
TGTGCCAGCAGTCTAGAGCGAGCTGGGGACAATGAGCAGTTCTTC
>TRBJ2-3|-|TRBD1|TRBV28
CASSRHGTGGDTQYF
TGTGCCAGCAGTCGACACGGGACAGGGGGTGATACGCAGTATTTT
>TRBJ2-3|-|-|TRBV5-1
CASSSGGTSTDTQYF
TGCGCCAGCAGCTCAGGGGGGACTAGCACAGATACGCAGTATTTT
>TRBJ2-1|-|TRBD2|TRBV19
CASSIGGGRLLPYNEQFF
TGTGCCAGTAGTATAGGGGGCGGGAGGCTCCTCCCCTACAATGAGCAGTTCTTC
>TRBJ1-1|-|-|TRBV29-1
CSVANTEAFF
TGCAGCGTTGCTAACACTGAAGCTTTCTTT
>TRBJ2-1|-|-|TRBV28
CASGKGGEQFF
TGTGCCAGCGGGAAGGGGGGTGAGCAGTTCTTC
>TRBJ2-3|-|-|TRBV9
CASSKWTDTQYF
TGTGCCAGCAGCAAGTGGACAGATACGCAGTATTTT
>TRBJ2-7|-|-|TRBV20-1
CSARDRAEQYF
TGCAGTGCTAGAGATCGAGCCGAGCAGTACTTC
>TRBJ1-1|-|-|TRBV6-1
CASPRAGNTEAFF
TGTGCCAGCCCCCGGGCAGGGAACACTGAAGCTTTCTTT
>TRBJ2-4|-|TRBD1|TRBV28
CASRPRGRGRENIQYF
TGTGCCAGCAGGCCCCGGGGCAGGGGGCGGGAAAACATTCAGTACTTC
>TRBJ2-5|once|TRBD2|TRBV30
CAWSVQGGRAGETQYF
TGTGCCTGGAGTGTACAGGGCGGGAGGGCTGGAGAGACCCAGTACTTC
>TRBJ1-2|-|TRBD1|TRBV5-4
CASSPPRSQGAGSGYTF
TGTGCCAGCAGCCCGCCGCGTTCACAGGGGGCGGGGAGTGGCTACACCTTC
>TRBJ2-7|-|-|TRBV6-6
CASSMDRNYEQYF
TGTGCCAGCAGCATGGACCGAAATTACGAGCAGTACTTC
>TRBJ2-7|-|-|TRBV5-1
CASSLFVQASYEQYF
TGCGCCAGCAGCTTGTTCGTTCAGGCCTCCTACGAGCAGTACTTC
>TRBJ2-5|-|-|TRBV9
CASSVGPLQETQYF
TGTGCCAGCAGCGTAGGCCCGTTACAAGAGACCCAGTACTTC
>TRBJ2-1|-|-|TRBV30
CAWSDRTYNEQFF
TGTGCCTGGAGTGATCGGACTTACAATGAGCAGTTCTTC
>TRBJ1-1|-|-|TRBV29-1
CSVEPATEAFF
TGCAGCGTTGAACCCGCCACTGAAGCTTTCTTT
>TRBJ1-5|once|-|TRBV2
CASTEGRWSNQPQHF
TGTGCCAGCACCGAGGGAAGGTGGAGCAATCAGCCCCAGCATTTT
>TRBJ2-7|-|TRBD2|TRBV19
CASSFGLAGTYEQYF
TGTGCCAGTAGTTTCGGACTAGCGGGGACCTACGAGCAGTACTTC
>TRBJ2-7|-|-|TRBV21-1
CASSKGGGITRQYF
TGTGCCAGCAGCAAAGGGGGCGGGATTACGAGGCAGTACTTC
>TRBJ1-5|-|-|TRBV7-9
CASSSDKDGQPQHF
TGTGCCAGCAGCTCCGATAAGGATGGTCAGCCCCAGCATTTT
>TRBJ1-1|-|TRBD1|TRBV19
CASRAQGVAEAFF
TGTGCCAGTAGGGCCCAGGGGGTAGCTGAAGCTTTCTTT